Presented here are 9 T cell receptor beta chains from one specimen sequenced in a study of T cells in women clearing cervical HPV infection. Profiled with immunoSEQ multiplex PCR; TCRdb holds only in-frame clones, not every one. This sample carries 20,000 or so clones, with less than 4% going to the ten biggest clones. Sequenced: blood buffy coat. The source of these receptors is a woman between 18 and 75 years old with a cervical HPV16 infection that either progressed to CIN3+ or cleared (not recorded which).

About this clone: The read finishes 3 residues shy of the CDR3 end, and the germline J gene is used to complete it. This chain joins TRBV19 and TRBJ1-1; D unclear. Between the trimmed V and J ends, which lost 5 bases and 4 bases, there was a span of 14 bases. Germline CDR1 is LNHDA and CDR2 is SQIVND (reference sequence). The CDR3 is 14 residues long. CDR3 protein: CASSPGPRGTEAFF. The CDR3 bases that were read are TGTGCCAGTAGTCCCGGACCCCGGGGCACTGAA.

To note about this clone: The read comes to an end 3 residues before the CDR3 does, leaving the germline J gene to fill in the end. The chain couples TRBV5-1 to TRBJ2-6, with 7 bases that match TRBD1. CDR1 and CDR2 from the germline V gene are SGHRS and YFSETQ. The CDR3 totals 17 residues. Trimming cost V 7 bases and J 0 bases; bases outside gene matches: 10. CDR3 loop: CASGEMTGSSGANVLTF. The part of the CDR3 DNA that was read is TGCGCCAGCGGGGAGATGACAGGGAGCTCTGGGGCCAACGTC.

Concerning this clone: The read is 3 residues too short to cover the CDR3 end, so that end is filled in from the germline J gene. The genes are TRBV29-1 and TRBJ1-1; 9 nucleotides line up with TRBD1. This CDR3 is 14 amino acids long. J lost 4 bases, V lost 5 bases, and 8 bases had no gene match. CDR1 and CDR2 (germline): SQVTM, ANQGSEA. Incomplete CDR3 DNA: TGCAGCGTTTGTAAAAGACAGGGGGGCACTGAA. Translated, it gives CSVCKRQGGTE. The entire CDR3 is CSVCKRQGGTEAFF.

The CDR3 DNA, read in part, is TGTGCCAGCAGCCGCGGAGGGTGGGTAGCGGGAGGGACAGATACG. Translated: CASSRGGWVAGGTDT. The whole CDR3 is CASSRGGWVAGGTDTQYF. J is TRBJ2-3 and V is TRBV4-2; TRBD2 matches 11 bases. The CDR3 end is not reached by the read, which stops 3 residues before it; the germline J gene fills it in. This CDR3 is 18 amino acids long. V lost 4 bases, J lost 3 bases, and 12 bases stayed unmatched. Germline V gene lookup returns CDR1 LGHNA and CDR2 YNFKEQ.

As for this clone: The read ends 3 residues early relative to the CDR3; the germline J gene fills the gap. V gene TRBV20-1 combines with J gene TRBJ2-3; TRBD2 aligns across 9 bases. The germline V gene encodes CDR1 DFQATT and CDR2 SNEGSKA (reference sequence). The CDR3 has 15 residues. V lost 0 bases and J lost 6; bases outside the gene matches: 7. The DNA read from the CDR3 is TGCAGTGCTAGAGATAGTAGCGGGAGCGGGGATACG. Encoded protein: CSARDSSGSGDT. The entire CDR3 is CSARDSSGSGDTQYF.

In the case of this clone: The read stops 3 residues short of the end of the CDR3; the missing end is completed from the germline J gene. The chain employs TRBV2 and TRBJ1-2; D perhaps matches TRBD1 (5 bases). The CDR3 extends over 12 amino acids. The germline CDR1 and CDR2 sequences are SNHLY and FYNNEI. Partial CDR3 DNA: TGTGCCAGCAGCCGCGGACAAGAGGGC. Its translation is CASSRGQEG. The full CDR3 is CASSRGQEGYTF. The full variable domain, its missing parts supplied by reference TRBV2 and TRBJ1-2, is EPEVTQTPSHQVTQMGQEVILRCVPISNHLYFYWYRQILGQKVEFLVSFYNNEISEKSEIFDDQFSVERPDGSNFTLKIRSTKLEDSAMYFCASSRGQEGYTFGSGTRLTVV.

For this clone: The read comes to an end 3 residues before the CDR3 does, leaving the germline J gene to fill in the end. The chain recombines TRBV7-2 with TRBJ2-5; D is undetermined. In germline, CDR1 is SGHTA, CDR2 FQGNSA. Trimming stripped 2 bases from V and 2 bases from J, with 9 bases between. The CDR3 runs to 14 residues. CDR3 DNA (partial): TGTGCCAGCAGCTTACCTCGGTTACAAGAGACC. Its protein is CASSLPRLQET. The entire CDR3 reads CASSLPRLQETQYF.

The CDR3 protein is CASSPYSGAYEQYF. CDR3 DNA (partial): TGTGCCAGCAGCCCGTATAGCGGGGCCTACGAG. The chain carries TRBV7-9 and TRBJ2-7; 8 nucleotides line up with TRBD2. The CDR3 extends 3 residues past the end of the read, so its final part is completed from the germline J gene. CDR3 length: 14 amino acids. Germline assignment: CDR1 SEHNR and CDR2 FQNEAQ (reference sequence). Unmatched junction bases numbered 5, after V lost 5 bases and J lost 2 bases.

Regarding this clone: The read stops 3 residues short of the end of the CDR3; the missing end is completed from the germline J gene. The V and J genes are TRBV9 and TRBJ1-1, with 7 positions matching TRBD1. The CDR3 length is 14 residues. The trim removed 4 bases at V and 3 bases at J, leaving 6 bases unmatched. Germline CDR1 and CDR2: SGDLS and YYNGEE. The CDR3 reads CASSTRDSYTEAFF. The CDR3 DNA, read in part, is TGTGCCAGCAGCACCCGGGACAGTTACACTGAA.